This TCR beta chain was recovered during a study of cytomegalovirus exposure and HLA in healthy donors. The study's findings and limits: Most CMV-associated TCR beta chains were later found to appear HLA-restricted. Altogether, 150 or so TCR beta chains were recorded as cytomegalovirus-associated. In vitro, a few CMV-associated chains proved specific for CMV antigens.

About this clone: Its antigen is not known.

Both 60 Vbeta primers and 13 Jbeta primers went into the PCR. Sequenced by immunoSEQ multiplex PCR; TCRdb stores in-frame clones only, minus some. The sample gives about 100,000 clones, around 72% of which show up once; around 14% is in the top ten. The CDR3 runs to 13 residues. V was shortened by 1 base and J by 7 bases, with 8 bases between the two germline ends. Germline V lookup: CDR1 SSHAT, CDR2 FNYEAQ (reference sequence). The clonotype comes from a male donor in good health and CMV-seropositive. The chain carries TRBV7-7 and TRBJ2-1; no definite D call. Sequenced input: PBMCs. The CDR3 sequence is CASSLDPGNEQFF. DNA for the CDR3: TGTGCCAGCAGCTTAGACCCCGGGAATGAGCAGTTCTTC.